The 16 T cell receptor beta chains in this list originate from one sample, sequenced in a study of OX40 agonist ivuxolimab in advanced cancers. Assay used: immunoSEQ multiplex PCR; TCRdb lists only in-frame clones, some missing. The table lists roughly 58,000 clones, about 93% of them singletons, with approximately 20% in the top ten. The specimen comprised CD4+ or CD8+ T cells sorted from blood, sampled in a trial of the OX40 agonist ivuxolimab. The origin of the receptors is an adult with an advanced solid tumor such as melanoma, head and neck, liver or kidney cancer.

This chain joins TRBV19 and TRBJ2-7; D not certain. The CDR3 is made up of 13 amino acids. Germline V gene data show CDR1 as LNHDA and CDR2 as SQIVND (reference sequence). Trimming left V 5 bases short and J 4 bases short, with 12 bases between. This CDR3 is CASSGPRHYEQYF. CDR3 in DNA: TGTGCCAGTAGTGGCCCTAGACATTACGAGCAGTACTTC.

DNA of the CDR3: TGCGCCAGCAGCGCAGGGGGCGGCTCCTACAATGAGCAGTTCTTC. This gives the protein CASSAGGGSYNEQFF. The chain links TRBV5-1 to TRBJ2-1; TRBD1 matches at 8 bases. V shed 4 bases, J shed 0 bases, and the junction held 3 bases outside the gene matches. The CDR3 is made up of 15 amino acids. The germline V gene encodes CDR1 SGHRS and CDR2 YFSETQ.

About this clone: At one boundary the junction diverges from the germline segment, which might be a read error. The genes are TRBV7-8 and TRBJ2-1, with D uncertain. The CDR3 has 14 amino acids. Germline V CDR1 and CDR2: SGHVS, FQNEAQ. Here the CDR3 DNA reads TGTGCCAGCAGCTTGGCTCCCGGAGACAATGGGCAGTTCTTC. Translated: CASSLAPGDNGQFF. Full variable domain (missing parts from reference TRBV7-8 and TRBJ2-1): GAGVSQSPRYKVAKRGQDVALRCDPISGHVSLFWYQQALGQGPEFLTYFQNEAQLDKSGLPSDRFFAERPEGSVSTLKIQRTQQEDSAVYLCASSLAPGDNGQFFGPGTRLTVL.

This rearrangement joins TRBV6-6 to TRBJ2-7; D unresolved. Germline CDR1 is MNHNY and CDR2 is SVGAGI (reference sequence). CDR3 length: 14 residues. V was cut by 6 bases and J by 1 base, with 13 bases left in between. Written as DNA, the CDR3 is TGTGCCAGCAGCGAGACCACTTATTCCTACGAGCAGTACTTC. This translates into CASSETTYSYEQYF.

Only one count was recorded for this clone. In DNA form, the CDR3 reads TGTGCCAGCAGCGTAGGCACGGTAGACGAGCAGTACTTC. Translated: CASSVGTVDEQYF. The chain recombines TRBV9 with TRBJ2-7; D gene ambiguous. Trimming removed 0 bases from V and 5 bases from J, with 9 bases in between. Germline CDR1 is SGDLS and CDR2 is YYNGEE. The CDR3 runs to 13 residues.

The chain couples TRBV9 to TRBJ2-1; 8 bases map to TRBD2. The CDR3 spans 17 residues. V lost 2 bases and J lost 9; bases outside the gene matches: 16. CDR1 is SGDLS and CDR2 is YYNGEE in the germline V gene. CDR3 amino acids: CASSVRAGRAKGGEQFF. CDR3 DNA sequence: TGTGCCAGCAGCGTTAGGGCCGGGAGGGCCAAGGGGGGTGAGCAGTTCTTC.

The CDR3 loop reads CASSAGLAGVVGELFF. Written as DNA, the CDR3 is TGTGCCAGCAGTGCTGGACTAGCGGGAGTGGTCGGGGAGCTGTTTTTT. This chain uses TRBV6-1 with TRBJ2-2, with TRBD2 identical over 13 bases. Germline values: CDR1 MNHNS, CDR2 SASEGT. The CDR3 runs 16 residues. V lost 4 bases to trimming and J lost 7 bases; unmatched junction nucleotides: 6.

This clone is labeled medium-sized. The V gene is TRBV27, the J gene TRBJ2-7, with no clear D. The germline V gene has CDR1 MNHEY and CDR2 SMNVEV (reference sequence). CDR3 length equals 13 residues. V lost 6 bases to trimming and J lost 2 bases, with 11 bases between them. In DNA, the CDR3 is TGTGCCAGCAGCCTACACGAGGCCTACGAGCAGTACTTC. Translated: CASSLHEAYEQYF.

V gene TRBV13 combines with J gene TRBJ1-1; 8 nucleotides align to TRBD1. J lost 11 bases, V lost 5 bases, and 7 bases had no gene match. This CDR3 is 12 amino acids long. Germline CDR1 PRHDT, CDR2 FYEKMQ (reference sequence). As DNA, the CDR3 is TGTGCCAGCAGCCCCACGACAGGGGCTGCTTTCTTT. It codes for CASSPTTGAAFF. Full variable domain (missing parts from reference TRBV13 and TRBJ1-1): AAGVIQSPRHLIKEKRETATLKCYPIPRHDTVYWYQQGPGQDPQFLISFYEKMQSDKGSIPDRFSAQQFSDYHSELNMSSLELGDSALYFCASSPTTGAAFFGQGTRLTVV.

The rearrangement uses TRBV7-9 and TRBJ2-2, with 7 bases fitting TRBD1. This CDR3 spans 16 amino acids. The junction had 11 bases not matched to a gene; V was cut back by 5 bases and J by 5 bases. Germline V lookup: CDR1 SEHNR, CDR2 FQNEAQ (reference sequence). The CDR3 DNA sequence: TGTGCCAGCAGCCCTAGAAGGGGGCTCAGTACCGGGGAGCTGTTTTTT. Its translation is CASSPRRGLSTGELFF.

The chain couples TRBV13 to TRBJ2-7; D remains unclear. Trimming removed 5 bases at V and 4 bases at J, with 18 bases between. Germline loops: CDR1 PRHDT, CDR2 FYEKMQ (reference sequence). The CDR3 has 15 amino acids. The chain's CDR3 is CASSPQRAGGYEQYF. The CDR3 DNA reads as TGTGCCAGCAGCCCCCAGCGCGCCGGTGGATACGAGCAGTACTTC.

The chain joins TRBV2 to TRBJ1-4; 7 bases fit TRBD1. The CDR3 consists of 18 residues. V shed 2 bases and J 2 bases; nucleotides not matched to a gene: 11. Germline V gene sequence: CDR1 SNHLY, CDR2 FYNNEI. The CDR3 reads CASSEFYGTGVTNEKLFF. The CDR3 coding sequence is TGTGCCAGCAGTGAATTTTACGGAACAGGGGTGACTAATGAAAAACTGTTTTTT.

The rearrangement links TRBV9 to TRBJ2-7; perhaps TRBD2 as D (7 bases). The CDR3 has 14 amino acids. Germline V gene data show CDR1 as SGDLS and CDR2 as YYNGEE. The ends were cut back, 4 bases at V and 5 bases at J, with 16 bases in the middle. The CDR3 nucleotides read TGTGCCAGCAGCACAACCGGGGGGCTGGACGAGCAGTACTTC. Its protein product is CASSTTGGLDEQYF. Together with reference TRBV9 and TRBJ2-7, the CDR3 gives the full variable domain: DSGVTQTPKHLITATGQRVTLRCSPRSGDLSVYWYQQSLDQGLQFLIQYYNGEERAKGNILERFSAQQFPDLHSELNLSSLELGDSALYFCASSTTGGLDEQYFGPGTRLTVT.

CDR3 nucleotide sequence: TGTGCCAGCAGCCTTGGGAGCGCCGGGGAGCTGTTTTTT. The encoded protein is CASSLGSAGELFF. J is TRBJ2-2 and V is TRBV7-2, with TRBD2 as a possible D gene (5 bases). CDR1 is SGHTA and CDR2 is FQGNSA in the germline V gene. The CDR3 totals 13 residues. Trimming stripped 5 bases from V and 6 bases from J, with 10 bases between.

The CDR3 DNA is TGTGCCAGCATCCCCGGGACAGGTCCCTACGAGCAGTACTTC. Residues: CASIPGTGPYEQYF. This chain connects TRBV28 to TRBJ2-7, with 8 bases identical to TRBD1. The CDR3 is made up of 14 amino acids. The J segment lost 2 bases and the V segment lost 7 bases, leaving 7 bases of the junction unmatched. CDR1 and CDR2 (germline): MDHEN, SYDVKM.

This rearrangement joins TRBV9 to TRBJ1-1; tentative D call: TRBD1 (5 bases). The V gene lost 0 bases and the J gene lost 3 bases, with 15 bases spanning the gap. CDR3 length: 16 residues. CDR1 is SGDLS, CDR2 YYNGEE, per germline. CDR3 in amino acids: CASSVASGTLDTEAFF. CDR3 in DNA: TGTGCCAGCAGCGTAGCGTCAGGGACTTTGGACACTGAAGCTTTCTTT.